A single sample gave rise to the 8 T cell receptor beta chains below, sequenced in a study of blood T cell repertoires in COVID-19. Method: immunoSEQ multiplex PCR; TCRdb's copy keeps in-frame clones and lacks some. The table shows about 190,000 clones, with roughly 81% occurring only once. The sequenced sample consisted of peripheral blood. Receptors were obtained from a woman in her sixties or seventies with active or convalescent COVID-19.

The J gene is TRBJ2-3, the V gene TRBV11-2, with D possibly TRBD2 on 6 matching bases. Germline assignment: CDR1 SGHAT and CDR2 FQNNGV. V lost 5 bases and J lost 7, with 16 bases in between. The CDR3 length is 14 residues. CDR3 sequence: CASSPDGGGNTQYF. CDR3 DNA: TGTGCCAGCAGCCCCGACGGGGGAGGAAATACGCAGTATTTT. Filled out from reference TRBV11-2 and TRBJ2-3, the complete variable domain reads EAGVAQSPRYKIIEKRQSVAFWCNPISGHATLYWYQQILGQGPKLLIQFQNNGVVDDSQLPKDRFSAERLKGVDSTLKIQPAKLEDSAVYLCASSPDGGGNTQYFGPGTRLTVL.

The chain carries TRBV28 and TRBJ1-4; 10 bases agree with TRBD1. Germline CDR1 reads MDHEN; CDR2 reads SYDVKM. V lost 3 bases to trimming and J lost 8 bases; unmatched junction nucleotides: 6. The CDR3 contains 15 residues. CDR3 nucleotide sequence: TGTGCCAGCAGTTTCCTCGGGGACAGGGGAGAAAAACTGTTTTTT. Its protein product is CASSFLGDRGEKLFF.

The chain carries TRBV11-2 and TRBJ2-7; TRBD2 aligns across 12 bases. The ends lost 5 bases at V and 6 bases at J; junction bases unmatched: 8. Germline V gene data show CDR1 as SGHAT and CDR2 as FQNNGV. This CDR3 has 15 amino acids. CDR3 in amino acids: CASSPRLAGDREQYF. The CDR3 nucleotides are TGTGCCAGCAGCCCAAGACTAGCGGGAGATCGCGAGCAGTACTTC.

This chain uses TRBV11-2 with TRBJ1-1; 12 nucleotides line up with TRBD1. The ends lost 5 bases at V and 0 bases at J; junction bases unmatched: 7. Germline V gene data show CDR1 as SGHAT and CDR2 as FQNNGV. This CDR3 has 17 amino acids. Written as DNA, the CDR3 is TGTGCCAGCAGCCTAGGGACAGGGGGCTATCTGAACACTGAAGCTTTCTTT. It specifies CASSLGTGGYLNTEAFF.

CDR3 nucleotide sequence: TGTGCCACCAGCAGAGCAGGGGCCTTTAACAATGAGCAGTTCTTC. It translates to CATSRAGAFNNEQFF. The J gene is TRBJ2-1, the V gene TRBV15; maybe TRBD1 (6 bases). Trimming shortened V by 1 base and J by 5 bases, and 12 bases separated the two germline ends. The CDR3 runs to 15 residues. Germline-derived CDR1 and CDR2 are LNHNV and YYDKDF (reference sequence). The whole variable domain, filled in from reference TRBV15 and TRBJ2-1, reads DAMVIQNPRYQVTQFGKPVTLSCSQTLNHNVMYWYQQKSSQAPKLLFHYYDKDFNNEADTPDNFQSRRPNTSFCFLDIRSPGLGDTAMYLCATSRAGAFNNEQFFGPGTRLTVL.

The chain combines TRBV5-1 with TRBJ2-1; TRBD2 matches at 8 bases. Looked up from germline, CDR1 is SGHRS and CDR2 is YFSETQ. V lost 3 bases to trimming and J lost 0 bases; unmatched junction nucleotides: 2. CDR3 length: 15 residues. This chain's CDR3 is CASSSGTSSYNEQFF. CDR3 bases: TGCGCCAGCAGCTCCGGGACTAGCTCCTACAATGAGCAGTTCTTC.

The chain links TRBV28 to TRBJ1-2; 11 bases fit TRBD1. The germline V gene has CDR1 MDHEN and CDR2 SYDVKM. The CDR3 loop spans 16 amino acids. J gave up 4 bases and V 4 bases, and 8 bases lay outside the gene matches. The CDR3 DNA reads TGTGCCAGCAGTTCCCGGACAGGGGGCGCTGCCTATGGCTACACCTTC. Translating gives CASSSRTGGAAYGYTF.

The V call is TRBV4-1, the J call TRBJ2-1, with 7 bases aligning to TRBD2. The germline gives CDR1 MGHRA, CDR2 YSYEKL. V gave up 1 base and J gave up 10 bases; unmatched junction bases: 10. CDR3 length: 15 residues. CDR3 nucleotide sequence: TGCGCCAGCAGCCAAGGCGGGAGCGGGATCGGGGAGCAGTTCTTC. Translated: CASSQGGSGIGEQFF.